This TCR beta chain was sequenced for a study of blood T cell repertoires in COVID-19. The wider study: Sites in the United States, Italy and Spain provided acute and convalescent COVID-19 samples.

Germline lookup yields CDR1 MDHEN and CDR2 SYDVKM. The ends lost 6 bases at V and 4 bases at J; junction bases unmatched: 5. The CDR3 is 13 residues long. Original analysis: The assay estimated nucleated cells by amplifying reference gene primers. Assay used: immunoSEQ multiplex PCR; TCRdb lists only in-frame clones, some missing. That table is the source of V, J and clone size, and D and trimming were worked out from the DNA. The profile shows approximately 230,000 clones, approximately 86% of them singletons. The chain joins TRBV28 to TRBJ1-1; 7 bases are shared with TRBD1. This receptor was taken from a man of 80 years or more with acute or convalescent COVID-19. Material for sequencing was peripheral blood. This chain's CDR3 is CASSEGAVTEAFF. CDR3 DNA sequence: TGTGCCAGCAGCGAGGGGGCGGTCACTGAAGCTTTCTTT.